Detailed here is one T cell receptor (beta chain). What it binds is not known. The data originate from a study of T cell responses to AZD1222 COVID-19 vaccine. General observations from the study: Reportedly, close to half of spike-specific TCRs are directed against unmutated variant regions. A rise in Spike-specific TCR breadth and depth followed two AZD1222 doses. Baseline antibody screening turned up just a handful of seropositive AZD1222 recipients.

The protocol was immunoSEQ multiplex PCR, while the TCRdb copy is restricted to in-frame clones and leaves out a portion. Of approximately 110,000 clones in the sample, around 96% were seen once. The CDR3 has 11 amino acids. The germline V gene has CDR1 DFQATT and CDR2 SNEGSKA (reference sequence). V was clipped by 1 base and J by 5 bases, with 5 bases between them. The receptor comes from an adult in good health. Sequences were derived from peripheral blood, sampled on day 0 of AZD1222 vaccination. J is TRBJ1-1 and V is TRBV20-1; D remains unclear. CDR3 loop: CSARVYTEAFF. The CDR3 DNA follows: TGCAGTGCTAGAGTGTATACTGAAGCTTTCTTT.